Shown below are 25 T cell receptor beta chains from a single sample sequenced in a study of cytomegalovirus exposure and HLA in healthy donors. The PCR contained 60 Vbeta and 13 Jbeta primers. This table comes from immunoSEQ multiplex PCR, and its TCRdb copy is limited to in-frame clones, with some not included. Among some 180,000 clones, about 76% were seen once, and the ten largest hold 4.5% to 5.5%. Sequencing was performed on PBMCs. These receptor sequences come from a woman under 30 in good health and CMV-seropositive.

The chain uses TRBV7-2 and TRBJ2-5; D is perhaps TRBD1 (5 bases). Germline loops: CDR1 SGHTA, CDR2 FQGNSA. The CDR3 is made up of 14 amino acids. V gave up 1 base and J gave up 3 bases, with 9 bases separating them. CDR3 coding DNA: TGTGCCAGCAGCTTAGAGTCCAGGGAAGAGACCCAGTACTTC. This codes for CASSLESREETQYF.

The chain carries TRBV5-1 and TRBJ1-1; 8 positions agree with TRBD1. This CDR3 is built from 14 residues. The junction had 7 bases not matched to a gene; V was cut back by 4 bases and J by 5 bases. Germline CDR1 and CDR2: SGHRS and YFSETQ. CDR3: CASSVQGADTEAFF. The CDR3 coding sequence is TGCGCCAGCAGCGTGCAGGGGGCGGATACTGAAGCTTTCTTT.

The gene calls are TRBV9 and TRBJ2-1, with D possibly being TRBD1 (8 bases). CDR3 length: 14 amino acids. Germline values: CDR1 SGDLS, CDR2 YYNGEE. The V and J ends lost 4 bases and 12 bases respectively, with 20 bases between them. CDR3 in amino acids: CASSRGQGGDAQFF. DNA for the CDR3: TGTGCCAGCAGCCGAGGACAGGGAGGGGATGCGCAGTTCTTC.

V gene TRBV4-1 combines with J gene TRBJ2-1; 7 nucleotides match TRBD2. With 1 base clipped from V and 13 bases from J, the junction kept 4 bases outside the gene matches. The CDR3 runs 12 residues. Germline V gene lookup returns CDR1 MGHRA and CDR2 YSYEKL. Written as DNA, the CDR3 is TGCGCCAGCAGCCAAGGCGGGGGTTATCAGTTCTTC. Translation gives CASSQGGGYQFF.

The chain carries TRBV7-2 and TRBJ1-1; 7 bases line up with TRBD1. J was trimmed by 11 bases and V by 4 bases; bases with no gene match: 10. CDR1 SGHTA and CDR2 FQGNSA come from the germline V gene. CDR3 length: 13 residues. CDR3: CASSSTGAIWAFF. Written as DNA, the CDR3 is TGTGCCAGCAGCTCCACAGGGGCGATCTGGGCTTTCTTT.

The rearrangement links TRBV10-3 to TRBJ1-6; 8 bases agree with TRBD1. Per the germline V gene, CDR1 is ENHRY and CDR2 is SYGVKD. The CDR3 extends over 14 amino acids. With V trimmed by 6 bases and J by 7 bases, 5 bases remained unmatched. The CDR3 protein is CAIRERTGNSPLHF. The CDR3 DNA reads as TGTGCCATCAGGGAACGGACAGGGAATTCACCCCTCCACTTT.

This clone was found a few times. The chain combines TRBV7-2 with TRBJ1-5; D unclear. The V and J ends lost 4 bases and 3 bases respectively, with 7 bases between them. Germline values: CDR1 SGHTA, CDR2 FQGNSA. The length of the CDR3 is 13 residues. The CDR3 here is CASSYRHNQPQHF. The CDR3 nucleotides are TGTGCCAGCAGCTACAGACACAATCAGCCCCAGCATTTT.

V gene TRBV6-5 combines with J gene TRBJ1-2, with TRBD1 matching 7 bases. Trimming cost V 5 bases and J 2 bases; bases outside gene matches: 2. The CDR3 length is 13 residues. Per germline, CDR1 MNHEY and CDR2 SVGAGI. CDR3 amino acids: CASSTDRNYGYTF. The CDR3 coding sequence is TGTGCCAGCAGTACGGACAGGAACTATGGCTACACCTTC.

This clone has only one observation. V and J are TRBV5-1 and TRBJ2-7; weak D call: TRBD2 (6 bases). Germline V CDR1 and CDR2: SGHRS, YFSETQ. The CDR3 spans 12 residues. Trimming removed 2 bases from V and 7 bases from J, with 10 bases in between. For the CDR3, the DNA is TGCGCCAGCAGCTTTTTGGCGGGAGAGCAGTACTTC. Its translation is CASSFLAGEQYF.

This clone has more than one count but fewer than ten. CDR3 coding DNA: TGTGCCTGGACAGGGGGTTTCAACGAGCAGTACTTC. Translation gives CAWTGGFNEQYF. The J gene is TRBJ2-7, the V gene TRBV30; TRBD1 aligns across 7 bases. The junction had 5 bases not matched to a gene; V was cut back by 4 bases and J by 5 bases. CDR1 GTSNPN and CDR2 SVGIG come from the germline V gene (reference sequence). The CDR3 covers 12 residues.

This chain connects TRBV2 to TRBJ2-7; 7 nucleotides align to TRBD1. The V gene's germline CDR1 is SNHLY and CDR2 FYNNEI. The CDR3 spans 13 residues. With V trimmed by 8 bases and J by 4 bases, 8 bases remained unmatched. The CDR3 DNA reads as TGTGCCAGCCTAACCGGGACAGTTTACGAGCAGTACTTC. Encoded protein: CASLTGTVYEQYF.

The genes are TRBV4-1 and TRBJ1-6, with TRBD1 identical over 7 bases. Germline trimming cut 0 bases from V and 13 bases from J; bases unmatched to any gene: 15. The CDR3 is made up of 17 amino acids. CDR1 and CDR2 from the germline V gene are MGHRA and YSYEKL. CDR3 residues: CASSQDQGGAGGGPLHF. The CDR3 coding sequence is TGCGCCAGCAGCCAAGATCAGGGGGGCGCGGGAGGCGGCCCCCTCCACTTT.

There are a few counts of this clone. The chain uses TRBV29-1 and TRBJ1-5; 7 nucleotides agree with TRBD1. The CDR3 runs to 13 residues. The trim removed 5 bases at V and 3 bases at J, leaving 4 bases unmatched. Germline V lookup: CDR1 SQVTM, CDR2 ANQGSEA. The CDR3 here is CSVRGQDNQPQHF. CDR3 sequence (DNA): TGCAGCGTTCGAGGACAGGACAATCAGCCCCAGCATTTT.

The chain couples TRBV7-9 to TRBJ1-4; D ambiguous. V was trimmed by 5 bases and J by 0 bases, leaving 10 bases between them. This CDR3 comprises 15 residues. CDR1 SEHNR and CDR2 FQNEAQ come from the germline V gene (reference sequence). The CDR3 sequence: CASSRAGTTNEKLFF. The CDR3 nucleotides read TGTGCCAGCAGCCGCGCGGGAACAACTAATGAAAAACTGTTTTTT.

A few counts support this clone. The chain uses TRBV2 and TRBJ2-3, with 8 bases matching TRBD1. The ends lost 6 bases at V and 4 bases at J; junction bases unmatched: 9. Germline CDR1 and CDR2: SNHLY and FYNNEI. The length of the CDR3 is 15 residues. The CDR3 loop reads CASRDGQGRADTQYF. In DNA, the CDR3 is TGTGCCAGCAGAGACGGACAGGGCAGGGCAGATACGCAGTATTTT.

This rearrangement joins TRBV15 to TRBJ1-1, with D possibly being TRBD1 (5 bases). Trimming took 3 bases from V and 7 from J, leaving 9 bases between them. Germline CDR1 and CDR2: LNHNV and YYDKDF (reference sequence). The CDR3 totals 12 residues. The CDR3 loop reads CATSSAGREAFF. The CDR3 DNA follows: TGTGCCACCAGCAGTGCAGGGCGTGAAGCTTTCTTT. The full variable domain, completed using reference TRBV15 and TRBJ1-1, is DAMVIQNPRYQVTQFGKPVTLSCSQTLNHNVMYWYQQKSSQAPKLLFHYYDKDFNNEADTPDNFQSRRPNTSFCFLDIRSPGLGDTAMYLCATSSAGREAFFGQGTRLTVV.

The chain is built from TRBV2 and TRBJ2-7; TRBD1 might be the D (5 bases). CDR1 and CDR2 (germline): SNHLY, FYNNEI. This CDR3 region has 14 residues. Trimming shortened V by 6 bases and J by 1 base, and 13 bases separated the two germline ends. For the CDR3, the DNA is TGTGCCAGCAGCGACAGAGATTTTTCCTACGAGCAGTACTTC. Translating gives CASSDRDFSYEQYF. The entire variable domain, with the rest obtained from reference TRBV2 and TRBJ2-7, is as follows: EPEVTQTPSHQVTQMGQEVILRCVPISNHLYFYWYRQILGQKVEFLVSFYNNEISEKSEIFDDQFSVERPDGSNFTLKIRSTKLEDSAMYFCASSDRDFSYEQYFGPGTRLTVT.

The genes are TRBV18 and TRBJ2-3, with 7 bases aligning to TRBD1. The CDR3 covers 13 residues. The junction had 3 bases not matched to a gene; V was cut back by 6 bases and J by 3 bases. Looked up from germline, CDR1 is KGHSH and CDR2 is LQKENI. As DNA, the CDR3 is TGTGCCAGCTCCAAGGACAGGACAGATACGCAGTATTTT. Translation: CASSKDRTDTQYF. Drawing the rest from reference TRBV18 and TRBJ2-3, the complete variable domain is NAGVMQNPRHLVRRRGQEARLRCSPMKGHSHVYWYRQLPEEGLKFMVYLQKENIIDESGMPKERFSAEFPKEGPSILRIQQVVRGDSAAYFCASSKDRTDTQYFGPGTRLTVL.

This clone was detected ten times or more. This chain joins TRBV19 and TRBJ1-3; D is perhaps TRBD1 (6 bases). V lost 4 bases, J lost 0 bases, and 13 bases lay in between. The germline V gene encodes CDR1 LNHDA and CDR2 SQIVND (reference sequence). This CDR3 has 16 amino acids. This CDR3 reads CASSTGQRYSGNTIYF. CDR3 in DNA: TGTGCCAGTAGTACCGGACAGCGTTACTCTGGAAACACCATATATTTT.

This clone has only a few counts. The rearrangement uses TRBV6-5 and TRBJ2-4; TRBD2 matches 7 bases. Trimming cost V 0 bases and J 5 bases; bases outside gene matches: 4. The germline V gene encodes CDR1 MNHEY and CDR2 SVGAGI. The CDR3 loop spans 15 amino acids. This CDR3 reads CASSYSGGSQNIQYF. CDR3 sequence (DNA): TGTGCCAGCAGTTACTCCGGGGGGAGTCAAAACATTCAGTACTTC.

This chain connects TRBV28 to TRBJ2-7, with D unresolved. The CDR3 loop spans 15 amino acids. Germline values: CDR1 MDHEN, CDR2 SYDVKM. Trimming cost V 5 bases and J 3 bases, with 17 bases left between them. The CDR3 spells CASSLRVEKIYEQYF. Here the CDR3 DNA reads TGTGCCAGCAGTCTCCGGGTAGAAAAAATCTACGAGCAGTACTTC.

This clone was detected only once. The rearrangement joins TRBV4-2 to TRBJ2-7; 11 bases match TRBD1. Germline lookup yields CDR1 LGHNA and CDR2 YNFKEQ. This CDR3 comprises 16 residues. V was clipped by 1 base and J by 3 bases; unmatched bases: 5. Here the CDR3 reads CASSQVRGTGGYEQYF. The DNA of the CDR3 is TGTGCCAGCAGCCAAGTCCGCGGGACAGGGGGCTACGAGCAGTACTTC.

J is TRBJ2-7 and V is TRBV6-5, with 14 positions matching TRBD2. The length of the CDR3 is 14 residues. V shed 4 bases, J shed 7 bases, and the junction held 3 bases outside the gene matches. From germline, CDR1 is MNHEY and CDR2 SVGAGI. The CDR3: CASSWGLAGAEQYF. CDR3 nucleotides: TGTGCCAGCAGTTGGGGACTAGCGGGGGCAGAGCAGTACTTC.

This clone was observed a handful of times. This chain links TRBV9 with TRBJ1-1; 7 bases agree with TRBD1. The CDR3 spans 19 residues. After removal of 4 bases from V and 5 bases from J, the junction contained 23 bases not matched to a gene. Germline lookup yields CDR1 SGDLS and CDR2 YYNGEE. The CDR3 spells CASSQSKDRKGEQGTEAFF. The CDR3 DNA follows: TGTGCCAGCAGCCAGTCAAAGGACAGGAAGGGAGAGCAGGGGACTGAAGCTTTCTTT.

This chain uses TRBV2 with TRBJ1-2; D unresolved. Trimming removed 7 bases at V and 4 bases at J, with 7 bases between. The CDR3 spans 11 residues. CDR1 is SNHLY, CDR2 FYNNEI, per germline. The CDR3 spells CASTLGYGYTF. The CDR3 region has the DNA TGTGCCAGCACGCTAGGCTATGGCTACACCTTC.